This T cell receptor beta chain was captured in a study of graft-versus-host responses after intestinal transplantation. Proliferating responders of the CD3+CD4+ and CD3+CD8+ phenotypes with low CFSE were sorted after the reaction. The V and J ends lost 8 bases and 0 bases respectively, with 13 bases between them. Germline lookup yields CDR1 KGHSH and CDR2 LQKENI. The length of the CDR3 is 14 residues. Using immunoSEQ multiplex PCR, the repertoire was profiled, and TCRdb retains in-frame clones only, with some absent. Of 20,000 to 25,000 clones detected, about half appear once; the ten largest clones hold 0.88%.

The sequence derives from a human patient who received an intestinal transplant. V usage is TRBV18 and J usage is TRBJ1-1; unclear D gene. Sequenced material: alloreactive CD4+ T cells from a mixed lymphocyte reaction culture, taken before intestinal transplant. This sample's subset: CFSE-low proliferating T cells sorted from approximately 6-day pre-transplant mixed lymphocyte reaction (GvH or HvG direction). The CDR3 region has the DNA TGTGCCAGCCGATACCGACAAATGAACACTGAAGCTTTCTTT. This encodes CASRYRQMNTEAFF.